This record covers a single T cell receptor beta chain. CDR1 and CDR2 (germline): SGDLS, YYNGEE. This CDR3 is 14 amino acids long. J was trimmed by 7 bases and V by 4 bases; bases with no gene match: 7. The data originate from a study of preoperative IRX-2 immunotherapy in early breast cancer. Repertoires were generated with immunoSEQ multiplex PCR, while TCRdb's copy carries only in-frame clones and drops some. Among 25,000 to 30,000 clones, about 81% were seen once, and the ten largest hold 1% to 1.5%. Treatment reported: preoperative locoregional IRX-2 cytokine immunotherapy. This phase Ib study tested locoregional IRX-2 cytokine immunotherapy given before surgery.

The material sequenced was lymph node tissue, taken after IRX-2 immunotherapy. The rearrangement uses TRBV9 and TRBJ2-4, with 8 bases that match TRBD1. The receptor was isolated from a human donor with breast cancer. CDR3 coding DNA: TGTGCCAGCAGCCCAAGCACAGGGGGGAACATTCAGTACTTC. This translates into CASSPSTGGNIQYF. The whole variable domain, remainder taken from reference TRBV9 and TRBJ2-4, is DSGVTQTPKHLITATGQRVTLRCSPRSGDLSVYWYQQSLDQGLQFLIQYYNGEERAKGNILERFSAQQFPDLHSELNLSSLELGDSALYFCASSPSTGGNIQYFGAGTRLSVL.